This record covers a single TCR beta chain. Its cognate antigen is unknown. Unmatched junction bases numbered 10, after V lost 3 bases and J lost 4 bases. The CDR3 loop spans 16 amino acids. The germline V gene encodes CDR1 MNHEY and CDR2 SVGEGT. The repertoire was sequenced with immunoSEQ multiplex PCR; TCRdb's copy has only in-frame clones and lacks some. This table holds more than 50,000 clones, 79% found once. The data were obtained in a study of T cell responses to AZD1222 COVID-19 vaccine. General study findings and limits: With two AZD1222 doses given, Spike-specific TCR breadth and depth both rose. Samples come after the peak T cell response, not at day 14. Reports indicate that nearly half of spike-specific TCRs are directed at unmutated variant regions.

The chain couples TRBV6-2 or TRBV6-3 to TRBJ2-5; 8 bases fit TRBD2. The sequencing here drew on peripheral blood, taken on day 0 of MenACWY control vaccination. This sequence originates from an adult in good health. The CDR3 bases are TGTGCCAGCAGTTATTCTCTAGCGGGTCGGGGAGAGACCCAGTACTTC. The encoded protein is CASSYSLAGRGETQYF.